Below are 5 T cell receptor beta chains sequenced from a single sample in a study of blood T cell repertoires in COVID-19. Profiling relied on immunoSEQ multiplex PCR, and the TCRdb table lists in-frame clones only, not all of them. The sample yields around 380,000 clones, about 90% seen once. The sample taken for sequencing was PBMCs or T cells enriched from blood (not recorded which). These receptors were taken from a man aged 25-40 years who had recovered from COVID-19.

The rearrangement links TRBV4-1 to TRBJ1-1, with a tentative D call TRBD1 (6 bases). The CDR3 is made up of 15 amino acids. Per germline, CDR1 MGHRA and CDR2 YSYEKL. Trimming pared 3 bases from V and 2 bases from J, leaving 13 bases between. For the CDR3, the DNA is TGCGCCAGCAGCCAGGACAGCTACTCCAACACTGAAGCTTTCTTT. It codes for CASSQDSYSNTEAFF.

The chain has TRBV6-5 and TRBJ1-5; TRBD1 matches at 7 bases. Germline CDR1 and CDR2: MNHEY and SVGAGI. Trimming cost V 6 bases and J 0 bases; bases outside gene matches: 5. This CDR3 region has 15 residues. The CDR3 here is CASSSDRASNQPQHF. The CDR3 nucleotides are TGTGCCAGCAGCTCAGACAGGGCTAGCAATCAGCCCCAGCATTTT.

The genes are TRBV5-1 and TRBJ2-1; tentative D call: TRBD1 (5 bases). CDR1 is SGHRS and CDR2 is YFSETQ in the germline V gene. The ends were cut back, 0 bases at V and 8 bases at J, with 12 bases in the middle. CDR3 length: 14 residues. CDR3 coding DNA: TGCGCCAGCAGCTTGGGTGCAGGGTGGGATGAGCAGTTCTTC. It yields the protein CASSLGAGWDEQFF. The variable domain in full, completed from reference TRBV5-1 and TRBJ2-1, reads KAGVTQTPRYLIKTRGQQVTLSCSPISGHRSVSWYQQTPGQGLQFLFEYFSETQRNKGNFPGRFSGRQFSNSRSEMNVSTLELGDSALYLCASSLGAGWDEQFFGPGTRLTVL.

V is TRBV3-1 (or the pseudogene TRBV3-2) and J is TRBJ1-2; D is uncertain. The V and J ends lost 4 bases and 7 bases respectively, with 13 bases between them. The V gene's germline CDR1 is LGHDT and CDR2 YNNKEL (reference sequence). CDR3 length equals 13 residues. CDR3 protein: CASSPARGTGYTF. CDR3 bases: TGTGCCAGCAGCCCAGCTCGGGGAACTGGCTACACCTTC.

As regards this clone: The conserved phenylalanine or tryptophan is not found at the CDR3 terminus, so this likely reflects a read error. Because the CDR3's place on the DNA is in doubt, the DNA is left out and the CDR3 is given as listed by TCRdb. The rearrangement joins TRBV5-5 to TRBJ1-1; the table names TRBD1, a call not compared with the DNA. Germline V gives CDR1 SGHKS, CDR2 YYEKEE (reference sequence). The length of the CDR3 is 13 amino acids, counting both ends. The chain's CDR3 is CASSLGWTGDLRL.